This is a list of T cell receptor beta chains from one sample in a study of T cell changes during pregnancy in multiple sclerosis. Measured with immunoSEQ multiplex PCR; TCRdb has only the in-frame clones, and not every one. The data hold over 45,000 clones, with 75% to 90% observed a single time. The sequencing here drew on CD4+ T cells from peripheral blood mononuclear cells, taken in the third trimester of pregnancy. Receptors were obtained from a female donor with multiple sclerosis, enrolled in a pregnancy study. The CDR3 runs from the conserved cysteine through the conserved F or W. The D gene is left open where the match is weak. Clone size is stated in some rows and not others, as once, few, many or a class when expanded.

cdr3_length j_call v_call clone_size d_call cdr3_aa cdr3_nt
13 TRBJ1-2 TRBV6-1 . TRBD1 CASRGTVNYGYTF TGTGCCAGCAGGGGGACAGTTAACTATGGCTACACCTTC
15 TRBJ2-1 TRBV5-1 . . CASSLAVHANNEQFF TGCGCCAGCAGCTTGGCGGTGCACGCAAACAATGAGCAGTTCTTC
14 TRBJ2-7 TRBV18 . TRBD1 CASSPVGQGHEQYF TGTGCCAGCTCACCCGTTGGACAGGGCCACGAGCAGTACTTC
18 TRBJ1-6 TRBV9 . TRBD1 CASSERTGASSYNSPLHF TGTGCCAGCAGCGAAAGGACAGGGGCTAGCTCCTATAATTCACCCCTCCACTTT
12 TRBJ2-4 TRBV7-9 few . CASSPRGNIQYF TGTGCCAGCAGCCCCCGAGGGAACATTCAGTACTTC
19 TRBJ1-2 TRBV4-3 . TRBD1 CASSQDVGTGGTTNYGYTF TGCGCCAGCAGCCAAGATGTCGGGACAGGGGGCACTACCAACTATGGCTACACCTTC
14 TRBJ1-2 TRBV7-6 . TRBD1 CASSPRQGGYGYTF TGTGCCAGCAGCCCCCGACAGGGGGGATATGGCTACACCTTC
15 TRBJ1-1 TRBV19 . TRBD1 CASSSPGGRNTEAFF TGTGCCAGTAGTTCGCCAGGGGGCCGAAACACTGAAGCTTTCTTT
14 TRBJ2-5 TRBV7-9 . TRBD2 CASSATSGGETQYF TGTGCCAGCAGCGCGACTAGCGGGGGAGAGACCCAGTACTTC
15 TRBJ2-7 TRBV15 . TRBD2 CATSRGGGLTYEQYF TGTGCCACCAGCAGAGGGGGGGGGTTGACCTACGAGCAGTACTTC
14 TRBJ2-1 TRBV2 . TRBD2 CASSDPSGSNEQFF TGTGCCAGCAGTGATCCTAGCGGGAGCAATGAGCAGTTCTTC
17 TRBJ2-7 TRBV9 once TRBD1 CASSVAVSRTGDWEQYF TGTGCCAGCAGCGTAGCGGTTAGTAGGACAGGGGATTGGGAGCAGTACTTC
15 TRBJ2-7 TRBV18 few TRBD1 CASSSGGQASYEQYF TGTGCCAGCTCATCTGGAGGACAGGCGTCCTACGAGCAGTACTTC
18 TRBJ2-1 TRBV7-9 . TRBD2 CASSLAVGASGGYREQFF TGTGCCAGCAGCTTAGCAGTCGGTGCTAGCGGGGGGTACCGGGAGCAGTTCTTC
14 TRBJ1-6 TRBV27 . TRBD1 CASSPSDREPPLHF TGTGCCAGCAGTCCGAGCGACAGGGAGCCACCCCTCCACTTT
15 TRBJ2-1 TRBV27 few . CASSLMRESYNEQFF TGTGCCAGCAGTTTGATGCGGGAATCCTACAATGAGCAGTTCTTC
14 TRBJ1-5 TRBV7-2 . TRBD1 CASSPGQGTQPQHF TGTGCCAGCAGCCCGGGACAGGGTACACAGCCCCAGCATTTT